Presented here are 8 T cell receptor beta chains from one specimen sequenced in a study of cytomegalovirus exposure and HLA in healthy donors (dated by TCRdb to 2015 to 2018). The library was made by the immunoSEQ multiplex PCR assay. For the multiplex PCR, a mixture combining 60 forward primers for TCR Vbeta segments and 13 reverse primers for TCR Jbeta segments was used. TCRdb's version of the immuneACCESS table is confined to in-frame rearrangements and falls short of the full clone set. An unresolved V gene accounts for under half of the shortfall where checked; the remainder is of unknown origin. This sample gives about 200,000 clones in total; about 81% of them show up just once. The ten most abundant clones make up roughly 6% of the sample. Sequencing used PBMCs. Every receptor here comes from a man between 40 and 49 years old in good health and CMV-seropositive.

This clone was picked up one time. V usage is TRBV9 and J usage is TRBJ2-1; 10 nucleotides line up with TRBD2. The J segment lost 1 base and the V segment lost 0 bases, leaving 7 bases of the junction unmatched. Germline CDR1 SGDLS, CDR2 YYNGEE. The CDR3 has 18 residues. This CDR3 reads CASSVGLAGSVSYNEQFF. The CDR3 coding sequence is TGTGCCAGCAGCGTAGGACTAGCGGGTTCGGTGTCCTACAATGAGCAGTTCTTC. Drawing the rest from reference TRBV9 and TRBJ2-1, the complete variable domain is DSGVTQTPKHLITATGQRVTLRCSPRSGDLSVYWYQQSLDQGLQFLIQYYNGEERAKGNILERFSAQQFPDLHSELNLSSLELGDSALYFCASSVGLAGSVSYNEQFFGPGTRLTVL.

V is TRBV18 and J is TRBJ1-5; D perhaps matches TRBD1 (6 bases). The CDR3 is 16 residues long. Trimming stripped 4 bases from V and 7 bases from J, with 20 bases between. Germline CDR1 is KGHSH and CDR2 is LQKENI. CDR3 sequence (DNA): TGTGCCAGCTCACGGGACCAACAGGGTTGGGGGCAGCCCCAGCATTTT. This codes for CASSRDQQGWGQPQHF.

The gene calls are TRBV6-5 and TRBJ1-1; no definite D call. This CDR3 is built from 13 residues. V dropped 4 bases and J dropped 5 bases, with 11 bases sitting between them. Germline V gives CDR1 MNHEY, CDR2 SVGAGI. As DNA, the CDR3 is TGTGCCAGCAGTTCAACTCGGTATACTGAAGCTTTCTTT. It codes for CASSSTRYTEAFF.

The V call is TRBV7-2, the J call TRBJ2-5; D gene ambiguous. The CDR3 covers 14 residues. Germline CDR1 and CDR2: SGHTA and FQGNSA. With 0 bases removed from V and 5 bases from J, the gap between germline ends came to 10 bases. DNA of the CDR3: TGTGCCAGCAGCTTAGCTCTTGCCGCGGAGACCCAGTACTTC. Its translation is CASSLALAAETQYF.

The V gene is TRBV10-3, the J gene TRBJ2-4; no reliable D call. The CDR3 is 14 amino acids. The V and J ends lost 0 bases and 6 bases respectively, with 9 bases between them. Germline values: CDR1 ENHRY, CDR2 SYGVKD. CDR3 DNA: TGTGCCATCAGTGAGTCGACTCAGTCAAACATTCAGTACTTC. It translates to CAISESTQSNIQYF.

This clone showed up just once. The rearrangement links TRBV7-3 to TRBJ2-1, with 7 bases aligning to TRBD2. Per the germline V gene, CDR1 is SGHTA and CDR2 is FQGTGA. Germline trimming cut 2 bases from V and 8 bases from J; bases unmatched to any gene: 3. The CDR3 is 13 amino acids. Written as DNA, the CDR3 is TGTGCCAGCAGCTTAGTGGGGGGGGATGAGCAGTTCTTC. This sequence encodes CASSLVGGDEQFF. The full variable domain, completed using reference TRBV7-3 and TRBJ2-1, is GAGVSQTPSNKVTEKGKYVELRCDPISGHTALYWYRQSLGQGPEFLIYFQGTGAADDSGLPNDRFFAVRPEGSVSTLKIQRTERGDSAVYLCASSLVGGDEQFFGPGTRLTVL.

CDR3 in DNA: TGTGCCAGCAGCGCACAGGGTCGGAACACTGAAGCTTTCTTT. Protein: CASSAQGRNTEAFF. The chain joins TRBV6-1 to TRBJ1-1, with TRBD1 as a possible D gene (6 bases). From germline, CDR1 is MNHNS and CDR2 SASEGT. Between the trimmed V and J ends, which lost 6 bases and 1 base, there was a span of 12 bases. The CDR3 has 14 residues.

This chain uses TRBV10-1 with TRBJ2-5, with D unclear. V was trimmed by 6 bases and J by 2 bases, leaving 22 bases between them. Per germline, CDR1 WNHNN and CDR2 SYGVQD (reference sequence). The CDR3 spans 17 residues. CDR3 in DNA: TGCGCCAGCAGACCGATTCTCCCCAGAGCCAGGCAAGAGACCCAGTACTTC. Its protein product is CASRPILPRARQETQYF.